This is a list of T cell receptor beta chains from one sample in a study of CD8+ T cells in alopecia areata. Measured with immunoSEQ multiplex PCR; TCRdb has only the in-frame clones, and not every one. The repertoire holds 120,000 or so clones, with approximately 38% as singletons. Material: CD4+ T cells sorted from blood. Source of these receptors: a human donor with alopecia areata. Each CDR3 is given with its conserved first and last residue. The D gene is left open where the match is weak. Size values are once, few and many counts, or a class for expanded clones, and some rows have none.

d_gene: TRBD1; j_gene: TRBJ2-5; v_gene: TRBV5-1; abundance: .; CDR3aa: CASSPGQAETQYF; CDR3nt: TGCGCCAGCAGCCCTGGACAGGCCGAGACCCAGTACTTC
d_gene: TRBD2; j_gene: TRBJ2-5; v_gene: TRBV28; abundance: few; CDR3aa: CASSTSGRQETQYF; CDR3nt: TGTGCCAGCTCTACTAGCGGGAGGCAAGAGACCCAGTACTTC
d_gene: TRBD2; j_gene: TRBJ2-5; v_gene: TRBV9; abundance: once; CDR3aa: CASSAPIGAGVETQYF; CDR3nt: TGTGCCAGCAGCGCCCCCATTGGGGCGGGGGTGGAGACCCAGTACTTC
d_gene: .; j_gene: TRBJ1-1; v_gene: TRBV7-2; abundance: .; CDR3aa: CASSFGGQNTEAFF; CDR3nt: TGTGCCAGCAGCTTCGGGGGCCAGAACACTGAAGCTTTCTTT
d_gene: TRBD1; j_gene: TRBJ2-1; v_gene: TRBV28; abundance: few; CDR3aa: CASSTDRGAYNEQFF; CDR3nt: TGTGCCAGCAGCACTGACAGGGGAGCCTACAATGAGCAGTTCTTC
d_gene: .; j_gene: TRBJ1-5; v_gene: TRBV30; abundance: .; CDR3aa: CAWSVQLGGNQPQHF; CDR3nt: TGTGCCTGGAGTGTCCAACTAGGGGGCAATCAGCCCCAGCATTTT
d_gene: .; j_gene: TRBJ2-7; v_gene: TRBV6-5; abundance: .; CDR3aa: CASSSVGEQYF; CDR3nt: TGTGCCAGCAGCAGCGTCGGCGAGCAGTACTTC
d_gene: TRBD2; j_gene: TRBJ2-2; v_gene: TRBV4-3; abundance: few; CDR3aa: CASSLQREDTGELFF; CDR3nt: TGCGCCAGCAGCCTACAGCGGGAGGACACCGGGGAGCTGTTTTTT
d_gene: .; j_gene: TRBJ1-1; v_gene: TRBV2; abundance: .; CDR3aa: CASSTALNTEAFF; CDR3nt: TGTGCCAGCAGTACGGCGCTGAACACTGAAGCTTTCTTT
d_gene: .; j_gene: TRBJ2-1; v_gene: TRBV28; abundance: .; CDR3aa: CASRRPGTNEQFF; CDR3nt: TGTGCCAGCAGACGCCCCGGGACTAATGAGCAGTTCTTC
d_gene: .; j_gene: TRBJ2-4; v_gene: TRBV29-1; abundance: many; CDR3aa: CSVGKALEGIQYF; CDR3nt: TGCAGCGTTGGAAAGGCCTTGGAGGGCATTCAGTACTTC
d_gene: .; j_gene: TRBJ2-7; v_gene: TRBV29-1; abundance: few; CDR3aa: CSVGASAHSIQYF; CDR3nt: TGCAGCGTTGGGGCTAGCGCTCATTCAATTCAGTACTTC
d_gene: TRBD1; j_gene: TRBJ1-5; v_gene: TRBV29-1; abundance: .; CDR3aa: CSVATGRDQPQHF; CDR3nt: TGCAGCGTCGCGACAGGGAGAGATCAGCCCCAGCATTTT
d_gene: .; j_gene: TRBJ2-2; v_gene: TRBV5-6; abundance: .; CDR3aa: CASSLHLSGELFF; CDR3nt: TGTGCCAGCAGCTTGCACCTATCCGGGGAGCTGTTTTTT
d_gene: .; j_gene: TRBJ1-4; v_gene: TRBV2; abundance: .; CDR3aa: CASSEARRGNEKLFF; CDR3nt: TGTGCCAGCAGTGAAGCGCGACGGGGTAATGAAAAACTGTTTTTT
d_gene: TRBD1; j_gene: TRBJ2-2; v_gene: TRBV14; abundance: few; CDR3aa: CASSGQGANTGELFF; CDR3nt: TGTGCCAGCAGCGGACAGGGGGCAAACACCGGGGAGCTGTTTTTT
d_gene: TRBD2; j_gene: TRBJ2-7; v_gene: TRBV5-1; abundance: .; CDR3aa: CASSERSAGGPRYEQYF; CDR3nt: TGCGCCAGCAGCGAGCGATCCGCGGGAGGGCCACGCTACGAGCAGTACTTC
d_gene: .; j_gene: TRBJ1-5; v_gene: TRBV4-3; abundance: .; CDR3aa: CASSPGDTRRGLQPQHF; CDR3nt: TGCGCCAGCAGCCCCGGGGACACACGCAGGGGTTTACAGCCCCAGCATTTT
d_gene: .; j_gene: TRBJ2-3; v_gene: TRBV27; abundance: .; CDR3aa: CASSPRGADTQYF; CDR3nt: TGTGCCAGCAGTCCCAGGGGGGCAGATACGCAGTATTTT
d_gene: .; j_gene: TRBJ1-2; v_gene: TRBV9; abundance: .; CDR3aa: CASSVVAGSYGYTF; CDR3nt: TGTGCCAGCAGCGTAGTCGCAGGGAGCTATGGCTACACCTTC
d_gene: TRBD2; j_gene: TRBJ2-5; v_gene: TRBV29-1; abundance: .; CDR3aa: CSVGGLAQETQYF; CDR3nt: TGCAGCGTCGGAGGACTAGCACAAGAGACCCAGTACTTC
d_gene: TRBD1; j_gene: TRBJ2-7; v_gene: TRBV28; abundance: .; CDR3aa: CASSSSGTGSYEQYF; CDR3nt: TGTGCCAGCAGTTCGTCCGGGACAGGGTCCTACGAGCAGTACTTC
d_gene: .; j_gene: TRBJ2-7; v_gene: TRBV30; abundance: .; CDR3aa: CAWTRVLRSSYEQYF; CDR3nt: TGTGCCTGGACTAGGGTACTTAGGAGCTCCTACGAGCAGTACTTC
d_gene: .; j_gene: TRBJ1-2; v_gene: TRBV19; abundance: .; CDR3aa: CASRVGDGYTF; CDR3nt: TGTGCCAGTAGAGTAGGGGACGGCTACACCTTC
d_gene: .; j_gene: TRBJ2-2; v_gene: TRBV9; abundance: .; CDR3aa: CASSVASLGGELFF; CDR3nt: TGTGCCAGCAGCGTAGCGTCCCTCGGCGGGGAGCTGTTTTTT
d_gene: .; j_gene: TRBJ2-5; v_gene: TRBV28; abundance: few; CDR3aa: CASSSRAGARETQYF; CDR3nt: TGTGCCAGCAGTTCCCGGGCAGGGGCGCGGGAGACCCAGTACTTC
d_gene: TRBD2; j_gene: TRBJ2-1; v_gene: TRBV30; abundance: few; CDR3aa: CAWMAGLVGYNEQFF; CDR3nt: TGTGCCTGGATGGCGGGACTAGTTGGGTACAATGAGCAGTTCTTC
d_gene: .; j_gene: TRBJ2-2; v_gene: TRBV29-1; abundance: few; CDR3aa: CSVDRAGAGELFF; CDR3nt: TGCAGCGTTGACAGGGCAGGGGCCGGGGAGCTGTTTTTT
d_gene: .; j_gene: TRBJ1-2; v_gene: TRBV29-1; abundance: .; CDR3aa: CSVESGSYGYTF; CDR3nt: TGCAGCGTTGAGTCGGGGAGCTATGGCTACACCTTC
d_gene: .; j_gene: TRBJ2-5; v_gene: TRBV7-2; abundance: .; CDR3aa: CASSLAGVETQYF; CDR3nt: TGTGCCAGCAGCTTAGCTGGGGTAGAGACCCAGTACTTC
d_gene: .; j_gene: TRBJ2-7; v_gene: TRBV30; abundance: few; CDR3aa: CAGSGVYEQYF; CDR3nt: TGTGCCGGTAGCGGAGTCTACGAGCAGTACTTC
d_gene: .; j_gene: TRBJ2-1; v_gene: TRBV9; abundance: few; CDR3aa: CASSPGSNEQFF; CDR3nt: TGTGCCAGCAGCCCCGGGAGCAATGAGCAGTTCTTC
d_gene: .; j_gene: TRBJ2-3; v_gene: TRBV4-3; abundance: .; CDR3aa: CASSQSGLTGDTQYF; CDR3nt: TGCGCCAGCAGCCAATCCGGCCTCACGGGGGATACGCAGTATTTT
d_gene: .; j_gene: TRBJ1-5; v_gene: TRBV25-1; abundance: .; CDR3aa: CASSPGQSNQPQHF; CDR3nt: TGTGCCAGCAGCCCCGGACAGTCCAATCAGCCCCAGCATTTT
d_gene: .; j_gene: TRBJ1-1; v_gene: TRBV7-2; abundance: few; CDR3aa: CASSSLTTGHTEAFF; CDR3nt: TGTGCCAGCAGCTCCCTAACCACAGGGCACACTGAAGCTTTCTTT
d_gene: .; j_gene: TRBJ2-5; v_gene: TRBV7-2; abundance: .; CDR3aa: CASSLGGSQETQYF; CDR3nt: TGTGCCAGCAGCTTAGGGGGATCCCAAGAGACCCAGTACTTC
d_gene: .; j_gene: TRBJ1-1; v_gene: TRBV20-1; abundance: few; CDR3aa: CSGWTAFF; CDR3nt: TGCAGTGGATGGACAGCTTTCTTT
d_gene: TRBD1; j_gene: TRBJ2-7; v_gene: TRBV29-1; abundance: few; CDR3aa: CSVLTGTGGTYEQYF; CDR3nt: TGCAGCGTTCTTACCGGGACAGGGGGAACCTACGAGCAGTACTTC
d_gene: .; j_gene: TRBJ2-7; v_gene: TRBV30; abundance: .; CDR3aa: CAWSPWGDAYEQYF; CDR3nt: TGTGCCTGGAGTCCGTGGGGGGACGCCTACGAGCAGTACTTC
d_gene: TRBD1; j_gene: TRBJ2-6; v_gene: TRBV29-1; abundance: .; CDR3aa: CSVEPGQGAPGANVLTF; CDR3nt: TGCAGCGTTGAACCGGGACAGGGGGCGCCTGGGGCCAACGTCCTGACTTTC
d_gene: .; j_gene: TRBJ1-1; v_gene: TRBV18; abundance: few; CDR3aa: CASSPSFSSTEAFF; CDR3nt: TGTGCCAGCTCGCCTTCCTTTTCCTCCACTGAAGCTTTCTTT
d_gene: .; j_gene: TRBJ2-2; v_gene: TRBV25-1; abundance: .; CDR3aa: CASSRSGTGTGELFF; CDR3nt: TGTGCCAGCAGTAGGAGCGGGACAGGCACCGGGGAGCTGTTTTTT
d_gene: .; j_gene: TRBJ2-5; v_gene: TRBV5-1; abundance: few; CDR3aa: CASSLMGPPETQYF; CDR3nt: TGCGCCAGCAGCTTGATGGGGCCCCCAGAGACCCAGTACTTC
d_gene: .; j_gene: TRBJ1-2; v_gene: TRBV19; abundance: few; CDR3aa: CASKQAITGYTF; CDR3nt: TGTGCCAGTAAGCAAGCTATAACTGGCTACACCTTC
d_gene: .; j_gene: TRBJ2-2; v_gene: TRBV2; abundance: .; CDR3aa: CASSEDSANTGELFF; CDR3nt: TGTGCCAGCAGTGAAGACTCAGCGAACACCGGGGAGCTGTTTTTT
d_gene: .; j_gene: TRBJ2-4; v_gene: TRBV7-2; abundance: few; CDR3aa: CASSLSGDPQNIQYF; CDR3nt: TGTGCCAGCAGCTTAAGTGGAGACCCTCAAAACATTCAGTACTTC
d_gene: .; j_gene: TRBJ2-2; v_gene: TRBV9; abundance: few; CDR3aa: CASSSLREAGTGELFF; CDR3nt: TGTGCCAGCAGCTCGCTGCGGGAAGCCGGCACCGGGGAGCTGTTTTTT
d_gene: TRBD2; j_gene: TRBJ2-3; v_gene: TRBV7-2; abundance: .; CDR3aa: CASSLGGTGTSGRLRYF; CDR3nt: TGTGCCAGCAGCTTGGGAGGAACCGGGACTAGCGGGAGGTTACGGTATTTT
d_gene: .; j_gene: TRBJ1-2; v_gene: TRBV10-3; abundance: few; CDR3aa: CAITGTHSYGYTF; CDR3nt: TGTGCCATCACCGGGACTCACAGCTATGGCTACACCTTC
d_gene: .; j_gene: TRBJ2-5; v_gene: TRBV4-1; abundance: .; CDR3aa: CASSQAQARSETQYF; CDR3nt: TGCGCCAGCAGCCAAGCCCAGGCCAGGTCCGAGACCCAGTACTTC
d_gene: TRBD2; j_gene: TRBJ2-2; v_gene: TRBV7-2; abundance: .; CDR3aa: CASSLAGPRLAGGRTGELFF; CDR3nt: TGTGCCAGCAGCTTAGCGGGCCCGCGCCTAGCGGGAGGTCGAACCGGGGAGCTGTTTTTT
d_gene: .; j_gene: TRBJ2-1; v_gene: TRBV5-6; abundance: .; CDR3aa: CASSLKLGNSYNEQFF; CDR3nt: TGTGCCAGCAGCTTGAAGCTGGGTAACTCCTACAATGAGCAGTTCTTC